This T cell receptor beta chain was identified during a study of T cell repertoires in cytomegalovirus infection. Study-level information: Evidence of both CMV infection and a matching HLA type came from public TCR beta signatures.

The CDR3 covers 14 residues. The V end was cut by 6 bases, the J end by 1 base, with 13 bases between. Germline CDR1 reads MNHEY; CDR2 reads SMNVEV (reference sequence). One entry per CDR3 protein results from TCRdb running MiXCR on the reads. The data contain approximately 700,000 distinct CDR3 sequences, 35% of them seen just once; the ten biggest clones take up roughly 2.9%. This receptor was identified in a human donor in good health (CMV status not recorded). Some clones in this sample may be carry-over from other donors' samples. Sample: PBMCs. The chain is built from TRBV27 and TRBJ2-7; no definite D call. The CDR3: CASRVTRLSYEQYF. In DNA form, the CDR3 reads TGTGCCAGCAGAGTAACTCGACTTTCCTACGAGCAGTACTTC.